The 27 T cell receptor beta chains below all came from one sample that was sequenced in a study of blood T cell repertoires in COVID-19. Only in-frame clones appear in the TCRdb table, and some are missing; sequencing was by immunoSEQ multiplex PCR. The repertoire holds about 54,000 clones, with over 75% as singletons. Sequences were obtained from peripheral blood. These receptors were taken from a woman aged 40 to 55 with active COVID-19.

This chain connects TRBV19 to TRBJ2-7; TRBD1 matches at 9 bases. This CDR3 spans 15 amino acids. V was pared by 5 bases and J by 5 bases, with 10 bases of the junction left unmatched. Germline V gene sequence: CDR1 LNHDA, CDR2 SQIVND (reference sequence). CDR3 coding DNA: TGTGCCAGTAGTCCCCGACAGGGGGGCGGGAACGAGCAGTACTTC. Its translation: CASSPRQGGGNEQYF. Based on the CDR3 plus reference TRBV19 and TRBJ2-7, the full variable domain is DGGITQSPKYLFRKEGQNVTLSCEQNLNHDAMYWYRQDPGQGLRLIYYSQIVNDFQKGDIAEGYSVSREKKESFPLTVTSAQKNPTAFYLCASSPRQGGGNEQYFGPGTRLTVT.

This clone was recorded once. V usage is TRBV24-1 and J usage is TRBJ2-5; 11 nucleotides match TRBD2. The CDR3 is 17 amino acids. Germline V gives CDR1 KGHDR, CDR2 SFDVKD. V gave up 4 bases and J gave up 0 bases; unmatched junction bases: 6. Written as DNA, the CDR3 is TGTGCCACCAGTGACAATAGACTAGCGGGGAACCAAGAGACCCAGTACTTC. It yields the protein CATSDNRLAGNQETQYF.

V usage is TRBV5-1 and J usage is TRBJ2-1; possibly TRBD1 for D (6 bases). CDR1 and CDR2 (germline): SGHRS, YFSETQ. V shed 3 bases and J shed 2 bases, with 12 bases lying between them. This CDR3 spans 15 amino acids. The CDR3, as DNA: TGCGCCAGCAGCTCCAGGGGCGACCCCTACAATGAGCAGTTCTTC. Protein product: CASSSRGDPYNEQFF. Variable domain in full (rest from reference TRBV5-1 and TRBJ2-1): KAGVTQTPRYLIKTRGQQVTLSCSPISGHRSVSWYQQTPGQGLQFLFEYFSETQRNKGNFPGRFSGRQFSNSRSEMNVSTLELGDSALYLCASSSRGDPYNEQFFGPGTRLTVL.

The V and J genes are TRBV12-3 or TRBV12-4 and TRBJ2-3; D remains ambiguous. The CDR3 length is 13 residues. The V end lost 3 bases, the J end lost 2 bases, and 6 bases lay between the germline ends. This CDR3 is CASSFGSTDTQYF. The CDR3 region has the DNA TGTGCCAGCAGTTTTGGCTCCACAGATACGCAGTATTTT.

The chain is built from TRBV24-1 and TRBJ2-1; 7 bases align to TRBD2. With V trimmed by 0 bases and J by 8 bases, 0 bases remained unmatched. The CDR3 has 13 residues. Per the germline V gene, CDR1 is KGHDR and CDR2 is SFDVKD. CDR3 residues: CATSDLRGDEQFF. As DNA, the CDR3 is TGTGCCACCAGTGATTTGCGGGGGGATGAGCAGTTCTTC.

The rearrangement uses TRBV7-3 and TRBJ2-7, with D unclear. This CDR3 is 14 amino acids long. The germline V and J ends were trimmed by 2 bases and 2 bases, with 10 bases remaining between them. From germline, CDR1 is SGHTA and CDR2 FQGTGA. In DNA form, the CDR3 reads TGTGCCAGCAGCTTATATCGCGGCCCCTACGAGCAGTACTTC. Amino acid sequence: CASSLYRGPYEQYF.

V and J are TRBV6-6 and TRBJ2-7; D is uncertain. Germline CDR1 is MNHNY and CDR2 is SVGAGI (reference sequence). The CDR3 spans 14 residues. V lost 2 bases and J 0 bases, leaving 8 bases between the germline ends. The CDR3 region is CASSYEPSSYEQYF. The CDR3 DNA follows: TGTGCCAGCAGTTACGAACCCAGCTCCTACGAGCAGTACTTC.

V usage is TRBV5-5 and J usage is TRBJ1-6; tentative D call: TRBD1 (6 bases). CDR3 length: 16 residues. V lost 3 bases and J lost 5, with 15 bases in between. CDR1 is SGHKS, CDR2 YYEKEE, per germline (reference sequence). The CDR3 here is CASSSARGGNNSPLHF. The CDR3 nucleotides read TGTGCCAGCAGCTCCGCCAGGGGTGGCAATAATTCACCCCTCCACTTT.

This chain connects TRBV5-5 to TRBJ1-1; 8 positions match TRBD1. The germline V gene encodes CDR1 SGHKS and CDR2 YYEKEE (reference sequence). The CDR3 is made up of 14 amino acids. The ends lost 0 bases at V and 6 bases at J; junction bases unmatched: 4. The CDR3 spells CASSLGQGFAEAFF. CDR3 nucleotide sequence: TGTGCCAGCAGCTTGGGACAGGGGTTCGCTGAAGCTTTCTTT. The full variable domain, rest sourced from reference TRBV5-5 and TRBJ1-1, is DAGVTQSPTHLIKTRGQQVTLRCSPISGHKSVSWYQQVLGQGPQFIFQYYEKEERGRGNFPDRFSARQFPNYSSELNVNALLLGDSALYLCASSLGQGFAEAFFGQGTRLTVV.

By its share, this clone is medium-sized. The chain is built from TRBV6-5 and TRBJ1-1, with D uncertain. This CDR3 is built from 15 residues. V dropped 4 bases and J dropped 5 bases, with 17 bases sitting between them. Per germline, CDR1 MNHEY and CDR2 SVGAGI. CDR3 bases: TGTGCCAGCAGTTCCTTCCCAGGAGGTCGAACTGAAGCTTTCTTT. Residues: CASSSFPGGRTEAFF.

This rearrangement joins TRBV29-1 to TRBJ2-1; 8 nucleotides match TRBD2. The germline V gene encodes CDR1 SQVTM and CDR2 ANQGSEA. Trimming at V came to 2 bases and at J to 2 bases, leaving 8 bases not matched to a gene. The CDR3 has 16 amino acids. The CDR3 DNA follows: TGCAGCGTTGAACGGGCTAGCGGGTATACCTACAATGAGCAGTTCTTC. It is translated as CSVERASGYTYNEQFF.

The CDR3 is CASSLLAGFTDTQYF. CDR3 nucleotides: TGTGCCAGCAGCCTACTAGCGGGGTTCACAGATACGCAGTATTTT. The J gene is TRBJ2-3, the V gene TRBV14; 10 nucleotides line up with TRBD2. This CDR3 region has 15 residues. Germline V lookup: CDR1 SGHDN, CDR2 FVKESK. Losses at the gene ends were 4 bases for V and 2 bases for J; bases not matched to a gene: 3.

DNA for the CDR3: TGTGCCAGTAGCCCGGGACAGGGGGCGCAGTACAATGAGCAGTTCTTC. Protein: CASSPGQGAQYNEQFF. V gene TRBV19 combines with J gene TRBJ2-1; TRBD1 matches 12 bases. Per the germline V gene, CDR1 is LNHDA and CDR2 is SQIVND (reference sequence). The CDR3 consists of 16 residues. With V trimmed by 6 bases and J by 4 bases, 7 bases remained unmatched.

The chain employs TRBV6-5 and TRBJ1-2; D is unresolved. In germline, CDR1 is MNHEY, CDR2 SVGAGI. Trimming pared 5 bases from V and 7 bases from J, leaving 20 bases between. The CDR3 loop spans 15 amino acids. Here the CDR3 DNA reads TGTGCCAGCAGTCCAATTCAGTGGAGGGTGGGTGGCTACACCTTC. It is translated as CASSPIQWRVGGYTF.

The genes are TRBV3-1 (or the pseudogene TRBV3-2) and TRBJ1-1; D may be TRBD1 (5 bases). Trimming took off 0 bases at V and 3 bases at J, with 8 bases between the two ends. The germline V gene encodes CDR1 LGHDT and CDR2 YNNKEL (reference sequence). The CDR3 length is 14 residues. CDR3 sequence reads: CASSQEGEDTEAFF. In DNA form, the CDR3 reads TGTGCCAGCAGCCAAGAGGGGGAGGACACTGAAGCTTTCTTT.

This clone is a singleton in its sample. The V call is TRBV11-3, the J call TRBJ2-7; 12 nucleotides line up with TRBD1. V trimming: 5 bases; J trimming: 6 bases; junction bases outside the gene matches: 11. CDR3 length: 16 amino acids. Looked up from germline, CDR1 is SGHNT and CDR2 is YENEEA. The DNA for the CDR3 is TGTGCCAGCAGCACGTCCGGGACAGGGGGCTCTGCCGAGCAGTACTTC. This translates into CASSTSGTGGSAEQYF.

V usage is TRBV4-2 and J usage is TRBJ1-5; the D is unclear. This CDR3 is built from 16 residues. V gave up 0 bases and J gave up 6 bases, with 15 bases separating them. Germline V gene lookup returns CDR1 LGHNA and CDR2 YNFKEQ. DNA for the CDR3: TGTGCCAGCAGCCAAGATTTAGGGCAGGAGGGTCAGCCCCAGCATTTT. Translating it yields CASSQDLGQEGQPQHF.

In its sample, this clone was seen once. J is TRBJ1-2 and V is TRBV29-1; D ambiguous. The CDR3 has 12 amino acids. Trimming took off 3 bases at V and 4 bases at J, with 9 bases between the two ends. Germline V CDR1 and CDR2: SQVTM, ANQGSEA. CDR3 sequence reads: CSVETTVYGYTF. Here the CDR3 DNA reads TGCAGCGTTGAGACCACAGTCTATGGCTACACCTTC.

The chain is built from TRBV6-5 and TRBJ1-2; the match to TRBD1 covers 7 bases. Looked up from germline, CDR1 is MNHEY and CDR2 is SVGAGI. Trimming at V came to 0 bases and at J to 4 bases, leaving 5 bases not matched to a gene. The CDR3 loop spans 15 amino acids. The CDR3 bases are TGTGCCAGCAGTTACTCGAAGAGGGGGCCCTATGGCTACACCTTC. As protein: CASSYSKRGPYGYTF.

V usage is TRBV6-2 or TRBV6-3 and J usage is TRBJ1-5; weak D call: TRBD1 (5 bases). Per the germline V gene, CDR1 is MNHEY and CDR2 is SVGEGT. V gave up 4 bases and J gave up 10 bases, with 17 bases separating them. The CDR3 extends over 14 amino acids. CDR3 in DNA: TGTGCCAGCAGTTCATTCCCTCAGGGTCCCCCCCAGCATTTT. Translating gives CASSSFPQGPPQHF.

The chain is built from TRBV24-1 and TRBJ1-5; D uncertain. In germline, CDR1 is KGHDR, CDR2 SFDVKD. The CDR3 has 11 residues. The V gene lost 5 bases and the J gene lost 7 bases, with 5 bases spanning the gap. The CDR3 DNA is TGTGCCACCAGTGGAGAACAGCCCCAGCATTTT. This translates into CATSGEQPQHF.

V usage is TRBV27 and J usage is TRBJ1-2, with unresolved D. Germline V lookup: CDR1 MNHEY, CDR2 SMNVEV (reference sequence). This CDR3 is 17 amino acids long. With 3 bases removed from V and 8 bases from J, the gap between germline ends came to 25 bases. The CDR3 loop is CASSFLPAGPHGRGYTF. CDR3 nucleotide sequence: TGTGCCAGCAGTTTCCTCCCCGCGGGCCCGCACGGGAGGGGCTACACCTTC.

CDR3 sequence: CASSQIADTQYF. For the CDR3, the DNA is TGTGCCAGCAGCCAAATAGCCGATACGCAGTATTTT. This chain connects TRBV4-2 to TRBJ2-3, with D uncertain. The CDR3 extends over 12 amino acids. Between the trimmed V and J ends, which lost 2 bases and 6 bases, there was a span of 6 bases. Germline assignment: CDR1 LGHNA and CDR2 YNFKEQ.

The V gene is TRBV7-2, the J gene TRBJ1-5; D possibly corresponds to TRBD1 (5 bases). This CDR3 region has 17 residues. The V and J ends lost 1 base and 3 bases respectively, with 16 bases between them. Germline CDR1 reads SGHTA; CDR2 reads FQGNSA. The CDR3 loop reads CASSLVGGATYNQPQHF. The CDR3 DNA reads as TGTGCCAGCAGCTTAGTTGGAGGGGCAACGTACAATCAGCCCCAGCATTTT.

CDR3 amino acids: CASSESIGEVYEQYF. CDR3 bases: TGCGCCAGCAGTGAGTCGATCGGGGAGGTCTACGAGCAGTACTTC. The chain carries TRBV10-1 and TRBJ2-7, with a tentative D call TRBD2 (6 bases). V dropped 0 bases and J dropped 3 bases, with 12 bases sitting between them. This CDR3 is built from 15 residues. Germline V gives CDR1 WNHNN, CDR2 SYGVQD (reference sequence).

This rearrangement joins TRBV18 to TRBJ2-7, with a possible D match to TRBD1 (6 bases). The CDR3 contains 14 residues. Germline V gene sequence: CDR1 KGHSH, CDR2 LQKENI. Trimming stripped 4 bases from V and 0 bases from J, with 10 bases between. CDR3 bases: TGTGCCAGCTCACGAGGGGGAAGCTCCTACGAGCAGTACTTC. It is translated as CASSRGGSSYEQYF. Combining the CDR3 with reference TRBV18 and TRBJ2-7 gives the whole variable domain NAGVMQNPRHLVRRRGQEARLRCSPMKGHSHVYWYRQLPEEGLKFMVYLQKENIIDESGMPKERFSAEFPKEGPSILRIQQVVRGDSAAYFCASSRGGSSYEQYFGPGTRLTVT.

The genes are TRBV21-1 and TRBJ2-7; the table's D call TRBD2 went unverified against the DNA. TRBV21-1 is a known pseudogene. CDR3 length: 20 amino acids. The CDR3 sequence is CASSTRTVKKPQTPYGEQYF. The DNA for the CDR3 is TGTGCCAGCAGCACCAGGACTGTGAAAAAACCGCAGACCCCTTACGGCGAGCAGTACTTC.